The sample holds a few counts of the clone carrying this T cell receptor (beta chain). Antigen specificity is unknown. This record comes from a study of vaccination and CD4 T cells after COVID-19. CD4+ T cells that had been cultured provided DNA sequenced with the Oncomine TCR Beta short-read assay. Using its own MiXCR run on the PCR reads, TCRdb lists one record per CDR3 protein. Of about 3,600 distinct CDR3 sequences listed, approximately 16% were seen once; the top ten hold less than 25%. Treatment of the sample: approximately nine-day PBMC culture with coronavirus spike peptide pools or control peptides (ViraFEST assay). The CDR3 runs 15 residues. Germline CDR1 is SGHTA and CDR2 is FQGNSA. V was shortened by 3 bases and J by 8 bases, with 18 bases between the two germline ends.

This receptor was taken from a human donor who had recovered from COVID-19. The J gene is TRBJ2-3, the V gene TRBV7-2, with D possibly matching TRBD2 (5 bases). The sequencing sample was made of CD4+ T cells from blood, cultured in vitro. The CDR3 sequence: CASSFSEPQAGTQYF. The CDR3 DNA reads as TGTGCCAGCAGCTTCTCGGAACCTCAGGCGGGTACGCAGTATTTT.